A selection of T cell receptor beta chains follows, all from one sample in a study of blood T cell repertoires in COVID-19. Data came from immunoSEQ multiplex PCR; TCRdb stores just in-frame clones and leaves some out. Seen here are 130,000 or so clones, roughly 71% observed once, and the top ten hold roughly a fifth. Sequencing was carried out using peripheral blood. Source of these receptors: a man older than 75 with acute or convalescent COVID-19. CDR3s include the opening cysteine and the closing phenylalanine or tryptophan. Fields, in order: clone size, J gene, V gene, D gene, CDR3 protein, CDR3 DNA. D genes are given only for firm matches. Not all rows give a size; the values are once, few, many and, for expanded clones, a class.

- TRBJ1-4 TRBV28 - CASSSTTGRRGEKLFF TGTGCCAGCAGCTCAACGACGGGGCGGAGGGGTGAAAAACTGTTTTTT
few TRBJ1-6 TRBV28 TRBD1 CASSLGLTGFSPLHF TGTGCCAGCAGTTTAGGACTGACAGGGTTCTCACCCCTCCACTTT
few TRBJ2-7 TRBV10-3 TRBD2 CATSLSRTERLADYEQYF TGTGCCACCTCGCTGTCGCGGACAGAGCGACTAGCGGATTACGAGCAGTACTTC
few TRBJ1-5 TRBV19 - CASRRTADRYQPQHF TGTGCCAGTAGGCGGACAGCGGACCGGTATCAGCCCCAGCATTTT
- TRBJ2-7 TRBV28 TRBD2 CASSLPLGTSGGGTNEQYF TGTGCCAGCAGTCTACCACTAGGGACTAGCGGGGGGGGGACTAACGAGCAGTACTTC
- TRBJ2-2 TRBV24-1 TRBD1 CATSETGATGELFF TGTGCCACCAGTGAAACAGGGGCCACCGGGGAGCTGTTTTTT
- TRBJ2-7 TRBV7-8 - CASSSLVGARNYF TGTGCCAGCAGCAGCCTAGTTGGGGCTAGAAATTACTTC
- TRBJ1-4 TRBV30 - CAWSVLATTNEKLFF TGTGCCTGGAGTGTATTGGCAACAACTAATGAAAAACTGTTTTTT
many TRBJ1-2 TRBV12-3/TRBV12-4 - CATSSGIIRGYTF TGTGCCACCTCATCCGGGATAATACGTGGCTACACCTTC
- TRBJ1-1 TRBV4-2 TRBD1 CASSPGQGNTEAFF TGTGCCAGCAGCCCCGGACAGGGGAACACTGAAGCTTTCTTT
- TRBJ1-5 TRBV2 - CASSETGYQPQHF TGTGCCAGCAGTGAGACAGGTTATCAGCCCCAGCATTTT